This TCR beta chain appears in the sequencing data of a study of human T cells and chemical hapten exposure. The time point is: patch test 2, 6 weeks after DPC sensitization. Treatment of the sample: therapeutic diphenylcyclopropenone sensitization with weekly scalp DPC. Blood draws came first, before each patch test. TCRdb reprocessed the RACE reads via MiXCR and lists one record per CDR3 protein. The sample yields 75,000 to 90,000 distinct CDR3 sequences, about 10% seen once. Germline values: CDR1 LGHDT, CDR2 YNNKEL (reference sequence). The trim removed 1 base at V and 1 base at J, leaving 6 bases unmatched. The CDR3 length is 17 residues.

V is TRBV3-1 and J is TRBJ2-7; 11 bases agree with TRBD2. The sample here was whole blood, taken in connection with sensitization to the hapten diphenylcyclopropenone (DPC). This TCR came from a woman in her fifties or sixties with alopecia areata. Some clones in this sample may be carry-over from other donors' samples. CDR3 nucleotide sequence: TGTGCCAGCAGCCAAGGCTTAGGGACTAGCGGATCCTACGAGCAGTACTTC. Its protein product is CASSQGLGTSGSYEQYF.